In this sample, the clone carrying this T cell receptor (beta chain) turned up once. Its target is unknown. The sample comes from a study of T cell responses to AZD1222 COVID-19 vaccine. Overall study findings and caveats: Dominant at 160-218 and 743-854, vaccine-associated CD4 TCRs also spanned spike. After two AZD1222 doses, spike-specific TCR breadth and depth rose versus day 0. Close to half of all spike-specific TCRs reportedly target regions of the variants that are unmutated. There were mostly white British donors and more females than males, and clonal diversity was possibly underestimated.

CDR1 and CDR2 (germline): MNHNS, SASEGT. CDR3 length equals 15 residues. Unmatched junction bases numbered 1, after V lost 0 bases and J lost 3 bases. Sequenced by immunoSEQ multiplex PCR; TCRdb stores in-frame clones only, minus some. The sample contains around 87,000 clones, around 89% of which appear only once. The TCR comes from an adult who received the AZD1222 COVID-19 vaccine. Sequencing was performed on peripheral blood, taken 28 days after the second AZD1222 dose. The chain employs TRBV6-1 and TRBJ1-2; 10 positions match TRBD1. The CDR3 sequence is CASSEATGGHYGYTF. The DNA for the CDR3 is TGTGCCAGCAGTGAAGCGACAGGGGGCCACTATGGCTACACCTTC.